One T cell receptor (beta chain) is described in this entry. The antigen is not known. The sample is drawn from a study of memory CD4+ T cells and cytomegalovirus serostatus. Turning to the study itself: Of the healthy Belgian adults, 9 were CMV seropositive and 20 to 30 seronegative. Study-wide points: About two fifths of the roughly 150 known CMV-associated TCRbeta sequences appeared in CD4+ memory.

The V segment lost 5 bases and the J segment 5 bases; nucleotides outside the gene matches: 15. This CDR3 contains 17 residues. Single viable CD3+CD4+CD8-CD45RO+ cells were sorted as the memory CD4+ T cells. Total CD4+ T cells were enriched by CD4 positive selection. In the authors' workflow: After removing out-of-frame reads, under 2.5 million distinct TCRbeta sequences remained. Sequencing used immunoSEQ multiplex PCR; TCRdb keeps in-frame clones, though not all of them. Clone size and the V and J calls come from that table; the DNA yielded D and trimming. The sample lists over 40,000 clones; 70% to 80% were seen once.

The J gene is TRBJ2-5, the V gene TRBV6-7; 9 nucleotides align to TRBD1. TRBV6-7 is placed among ORFs of uncertain function. What was sequenced was memory CD4+ T cells from blood. The sequence was collected from an adult in good health and CMV-seronegative. CDR3 bases: TGTGCCAGCAGTACCGAAGGGGGGGACAGGGAGGAGGAGACCCAGTACTTC. Translation gives CASSTEGGDREEETQYF.